The entry below describes one T cell receptor beta chain. Its antigen target is currently unknown. This sequence may be a read error, since a much larger clone differs from it by one base. To prepare the library, PCR was applied. Sequencing instrument: Illumina HiSeq 4000. High-throughput sequencing was used to profile the CDR3 region of the TCR beta-chain in every patient. The original pipeline was this. CDR3 differences across clinicopathological groups were used to build a classifier for discriminating distant-metastatic papillary thyroid cancer patients. The Shannon index was used to assess repertoire diversity, and the Morisita-Horn index was used to assess tumor-blood repertoire similarity. Starting from the raw public reads, TCRdb applied fastp trimming at Q25, assembled clones with MiXCR and retained in-frame beta chains. The V and J calls and clone size come from TCRdb's table, not from the authors' own analysis. For this sample there are about 20,000 clones; 25% to 30% appear just once. About 16% of the sample rests with the top ten.

The data originate from a study of metastatic and nonmetastatic thyroid tumors (dated by TCRdb to 2019 to 2021). Some background on the complete study: Repertoires from peripheral blood and from tumor or nodule tissue samples of malignant and benign thyroid patients were compared.

Before undergoing thyroid surgery, none of the patients had been given any kind of treatment. Using T-cell receptor beta sequencing, the study looked back at clinical samples from patients collected from about 2012 to 2018. Here is what the overall study found, with its caveats: TCR beta diversity was reported as significantly higher in malignant tumors than in benign nodules, in both blood and tumor samples.

The sequencing input was tumor tissue. The source is a female donor with papillary thyroid cancer or a benign thyroid nodule (not recorded which). Some clones in this sample may be carry-over from other donors' samples.

The CDR3 here reads CSAGGDGGNQPQHF. DNA sequence: TGCAGTGCTGGTGGGGACGGGGGCAATCAGCCCCAGCATTTT. The chain is made from TRBV20-1 and TRBJ1-5; TRBD1 is a possible D gene, resting on 5 matching bases. The CDR3 contains 14 residues, cysteine and phenylalanine counted. Only the CDR3 DNA is retained, 42 bases long and in frame from the first base. The V end loses 5 bases and the J end loses 2 bases, and a stretch of 13 bases separates them. Via the germline V gene (reference sequence), CDR1 is DFQATT and CDR2 SNEGSKA.